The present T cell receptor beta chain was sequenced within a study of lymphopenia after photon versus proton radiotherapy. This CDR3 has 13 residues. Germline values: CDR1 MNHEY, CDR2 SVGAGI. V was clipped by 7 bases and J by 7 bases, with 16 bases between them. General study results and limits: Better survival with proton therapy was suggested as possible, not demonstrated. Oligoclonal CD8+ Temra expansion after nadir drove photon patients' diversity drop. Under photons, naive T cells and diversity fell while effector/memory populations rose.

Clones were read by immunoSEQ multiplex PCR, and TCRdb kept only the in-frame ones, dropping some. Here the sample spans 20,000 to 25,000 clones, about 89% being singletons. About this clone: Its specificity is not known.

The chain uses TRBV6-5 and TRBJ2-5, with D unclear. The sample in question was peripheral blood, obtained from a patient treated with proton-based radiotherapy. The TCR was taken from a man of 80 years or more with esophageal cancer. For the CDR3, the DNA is TGTGCCAGCAACAAGTTACCTGGTCGGACCCAGTACTTC. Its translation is CASNKLPGRTQYF.